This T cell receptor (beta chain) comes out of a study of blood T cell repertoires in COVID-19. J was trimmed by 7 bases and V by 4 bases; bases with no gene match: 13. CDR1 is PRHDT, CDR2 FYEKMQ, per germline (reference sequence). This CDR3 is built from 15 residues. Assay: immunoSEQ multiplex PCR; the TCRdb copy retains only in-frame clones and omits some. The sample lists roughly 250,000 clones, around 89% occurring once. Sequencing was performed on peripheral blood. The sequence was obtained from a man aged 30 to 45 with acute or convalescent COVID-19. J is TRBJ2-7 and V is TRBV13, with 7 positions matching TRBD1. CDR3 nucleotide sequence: TGTGCCAGCAGCTCCCTTCGGGACAGACCCCGAGAGCAGTACTTC. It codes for CASSSLRDRPREQYF.